This is a list of T cell receptor beta chains from one sample in a study of blood T cell repertoires in COVID-19. Generated by immunoSEQ multiplex PCR, the TCRdb table keeps only in-frame clones and is missing some. The sample records some 150,000 clones, 70% to 90% being singletons. Specimen: PBMCs or T cells enriched from blood (not recorded which). These receptors originate from a woman aged 18-29 years who had recovered from COVID-19. CDR3s include the opening cysteine and the closing phenylalanine or tryptophan. The order of the fields is D gene, J gene, V gene, clone size, CDR3 DNA, CDR3 protein. D genes are given only for firm matches. The size field is filled for only some rows; it gives once, few, many or a size class.

TRBD1 TRBJ1-1 TRBV24-1 - TGTGCCACCAGTTCAGGGGGGAAAAACACTGAAGCTTTCTTT CATSSGGKNTEAFF
- TRBJ2-7 TRBV28 - TGTGCCAGCAGCACGCCCTCCTGGCGGAGCTCCTACGAGCAGTACTTC CASSTPSWRSSYEQYF
TRBD1 TRBJ1-6 TRBV2 - TGTGCCAGCACCCGGGACAGGCGAAAAAGTGGCAATTCACCCCTCCACTTT CASTRDRRKSGNSPLHF
TRBD1 TRBJ2-3 TRBV6-4 - TGTGCCAGCAGAAGACAGGGGGTTACAGATACGCAGTATTTT CASRRQGVTDTQYF
TRBD2 TRBJ2-7 TRBV28 - TGTGCCAGCAGTTTATCTAGCGGGAGACAGTACTTC CASSLSSGRQYF
- TRBJ2-7 TRBV19 - TGTGCCAGTAGTAATACAGGGTCCTACGAGCAGTACTTC CASSNTGSYEQYF
- TRBJ2-1 TRBV3-1/TRBV3-2 - TGTGCCAGCAGCCAAGCTAGTTTCTTCGATGAGCAGTTCTTC CASSQASFFDEQFF
TRBD1 TRBJ2-1 TRBV7-9 - TGTGCCAGCAGCTTAATGGGTGAGGACAGGGAATACAATGAGCAGTTCTTC CASSLMGEDREYNEQFF
TRBD1 TRBJ1-3 TRBV4-1 - TGCGCCAGCAGCAGTCCGGACAGGGAGGCTGGAAACACCATATATTTT CASSSPDREAGNTIYF
TRBD2 TRBJ2-3 TRBV7-2 few TGTGCCAGCAGCTTATCCCTAGCGGGAGGGCCTAAGACAGATACGCAGTATTTT CASSLSLAGGPKTDTQYF
TRBD2 TRBJ2-3 TRBV19 - TGTGCCAGTAGTGTGGGACTAGCGGGAGTAGATACGCAGTATTTT CASSVGLAGVDTQYF
TRBD2 TRBJ2-7 TRBV19 - TGTGCCAGTAGTATAGGGACTAGCGATAACGAGCAGTACTTC CASSIGTSDNEQYF
TRBD1 TRBJ1-2 TRBV4-1 - TGCGCCAGCAGCCAAACATCGACAGGGATTGGCTATGGCTACACCTTC CASSQTSTGIGYGYTF
TRBD1 TRBJ1-2 TRBV7-2 - TGTGCCAGCAGCTTGCAGACAGGGGCGCCTAACTATGGCTACACCTTC CASSLQTGAPNYGYTF
- TRBJ2-7 TRBV5-1 - TGCGCCAGCAGCTGGAGGGACGGACCCTACGAGCAGTACTTC CASSWRDGPYEQYF
TRBD2 TRBJ2-3 TRBV19 - TGTGCCAGTGCCTCCTTAGCGGGAGCCACAGATACGCAGTATTTT CASASLAGATDTQYF
TRBD2 TRBJ2-1 TRBV5-1 - TGCGCCAGCAGCTTGGGGACTAGAGTTTTCGATGAGCAGTTCTTC CASSLGTRVFDEQFF
TRBD1 TRBJ1-2 TRBV14 - TGTGCCAGCAGCCTCCTACAGGGGTGGGATGGCTACACCTTC CASSLLQGWDGYTF
TRBD2 TRBJ2-5 TRBV6-4 - TGTGCCAGCAGTGAATACCCTAGCGGGAGTGGAGAGACCCAGTACTTC CASSEYPSGSGETQYF
TRBD2 TRBJ2-1 TRBV14 - TGTGCCAGCAGCCTGGGCGGGAGCTGGTACAATGAGCAGTTCTTC CASSLGGSWYNEQFF
- TRBJ2-1 TRBV5-1 - TGCGCCAGCAGCTTGCTGGACCCTGATCGGGGCAATGAGCAGTTCTTC CASSLLDPDRGNEQFF
- TRBJ2-7 TRBV6-2/TRBV6-3 once TGTGCCAGCAGTCCACCGCCGGAGGCCCGGGAGCAGTACTTC CASSPPPEAREQYF
- TRBJ1-2 TRBV11-2 - TGTGCCAGCAGCTCCCTCCTGGAGGGGGGGCGGTATGGCTACACCTTC CASSSLLEGGRYGYTF
TRBD2 TRBJ2-3 TRBV13 - TGTGCCAGCAGCGTGGGACTAGCGGGAGCAGATACGCAGTATTTT CASSVGLAGADTQYF
TRBD1 TRBJ2-7 TRBV5-8 - TGTGCCAGCAGCGCCCAGACAGGGTCTATCTCCTACGAGCAGTACTTC CASSAQTGSISYEQYF
- TRBJ2-1 TRBV19 - TGTGCCAGTAGTCTGCGGGGGCAGTCCTACAATGAGCAGTTCTTC CASSLRGQSYNEQFF
- TRBJ2-1 TRBV6-5 - TGTGCCAGCAGTTACCCTATTGGACTACCCCTTGAGCAGTTCTTC CASSYPIGLPLEQFF
TRBD1 TRBJ1-2 TRBV29-1 once TGCAGCGTTGAAGACGAAACGACAGGGGAAAGGGGCTATGGCTACACCTTC CSVEDETTGERGYGYTF
- TRBJ2-3 TRBV7-9 few TGTGCCAGCAGCGGTACTCGAGACACAGATACGCAGTATTTT CASSGTRDTDTQYF
TRBD2 TRBJ2-1 TRBV2 - TGTGCCAGCAGCCTTACGAGCCGACTAGCGGGGAACAATGAGCAGTTCTTC CASSLTSRLAGNNEQFF
TRBD2 TRBJ2-3 TRBV12-5 once TGTGCTAGTGGTTTGCCAAGACTAGCGGGAGGGCGTCCAGATACGCAGTATTTT CASGLPRLAGGRPDTQYF
- TRBJ2-7 TRBV6-5 - TGTGCCAGCAGTTACTCAGCCGACAGCTCCTACGAGCAGTACTTC CASSYSADSSYEQYF
- TRBJ2-3 TRBV4-1 - TGCGCCAGCAGCCACGGACTAACCGGAGATACGCAGTATTTT CASSHGLTGDTQYF
TRBD2 TRBJ2-1 TRBV6-2/TRBV6-3 - TGTGCCAGCAGTTTACCCCTCTCGACTAGCGGGAGAAATGAGCAGTTCTTC CASSLPLSTSGRNEQFF
- TRBJ2-6 TRBV28 - TGTGCCACCTACAGTCTACTCTCTGGGGCCAACGTCCTGACTTTC CATYSLLSGANVLTF
TRBD2 TRBJ2-7 TRBV28 - TGTGCCAGCAGCCCGGGACTAGCGGGTTACGAGCAGTACTTC CASSPGLAGYEQYF
TRBD1 TRBJ2-7 TRBV11-2 - TGTGCCAGCAGCGTCGGGACAGCCCGTACCTACGAGCAGTACTTC CASSVGTARTYEQYF
- TRBJ1-1 TRBV7-3 few TGTGCCAGCAGCTTAAACCCGGGGAACACTGAAGCTTTCTTT CASSLNPGNTEAFF
- TRBJ2-2 TRBV12-3/TRBV12-4 - TGTGCCAGCAGAGATCCAGGCGGGGAGCTGTTTTTT CASRDPGGELFF
- TRBJ2-7 TRBV7-2 - TGTGCCAGCAGCTTAAACAGGGCCTACGAGCAGTACTTC CASSLNRAYEQYF
- TRBJ2-5 TRBV28 - TGTGCCAGCAGTTATCAGGCTCCGCCTGAGACCCAGTACTTC CASSYQAPPETQYF
TRBD1 TRBJ2-7 TRBV29-1 - TGCAGCGCGACAGGGGGTAGCTCCTACGAGCAGTACTTC CSATGGSSYEQYF
- TRBJ2-5 TRBV28 once TGTGCCAGCAGTTTGACGAGGGGGAGGGTCGAGACCCAGTACTTC CASSLTRGRVETQYF